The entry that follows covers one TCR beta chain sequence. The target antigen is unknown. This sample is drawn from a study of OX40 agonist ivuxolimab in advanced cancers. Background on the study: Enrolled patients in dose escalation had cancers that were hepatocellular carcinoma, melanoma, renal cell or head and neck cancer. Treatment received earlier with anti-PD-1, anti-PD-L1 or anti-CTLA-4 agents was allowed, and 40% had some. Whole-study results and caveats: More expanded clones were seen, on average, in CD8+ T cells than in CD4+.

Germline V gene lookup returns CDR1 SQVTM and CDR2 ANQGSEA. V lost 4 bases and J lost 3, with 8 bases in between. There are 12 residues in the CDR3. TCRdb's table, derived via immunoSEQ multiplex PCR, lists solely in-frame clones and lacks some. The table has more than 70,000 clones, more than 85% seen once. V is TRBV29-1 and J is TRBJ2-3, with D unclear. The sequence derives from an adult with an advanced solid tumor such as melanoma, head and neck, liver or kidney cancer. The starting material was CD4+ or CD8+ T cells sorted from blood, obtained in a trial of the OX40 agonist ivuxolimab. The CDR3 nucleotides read TGCAGCGTTGGCCTCGGGACAGATACGCAGTATTTT. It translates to CSVGLGTDTQYF.